This T cell receptor beta chain was identified during a study of cytomegalovirus exposure and HLA in healthy donors. The protocol was immunoSEQ multiplex PCR, while the TCRdb copy is restricted to in-frame clones and leaves out a portion. The sample has about 190,000 clones; about four fifths are singletons. Germline V gives CDR1 SGHRS, CDR2 YFSETQ. This CDR3 region has 18 residues. The ends were cut back, 4 bases at V and 0 bases at J, with 22 bases in the middle. Sequencing used PBMCs. The receptor's source is a woman aged 18 to 35 in good health and CMV-seropositive. The chain carries TRBV5-1 and TRBJ1-1; D possibly corresponds to TRBD1 (6 bases). CDR3 amino acids: CASSPPLRDKKMNTEAFF. The DNA of the CDR3 is TGCGCCAGCAGCCCGCCCCTCCGGGACAAAAAGATGAACACTGAAGCTTTCTTT.